The rows below give T cell receptor beta chains drawn from one sample of a study of T cells in localized non-small cell lung cancer. Measured with immunoSEQ multiplex PCR; TCRdb has only the in-frame clones, and not every one. The table shows 6,000 to 10,000 clones, with approximately 93% occurring only once. The sample in question was peripheral blood, obtained before any cancer treatment. The origin of the receptors is a woman aged 35 to 70 with stage I lung adenocarcinoma. The CDR3 runs from the conserved cysteine through the conserved F or W. A D gene is named only where the DNA matches it firmly. Clone size, where shown, is once, few, many, or a class for clones that have expanded.

v_call	j_call	d_call	clone_size	cdr3_aa	cdr3_nt
TRBV10-1	TRBJ2-1	-	-	CASSEGLGPSDEQFF	TGCGCCAGCAGTGAGGGATTGGGCCCTTCGGATGAGCAGTTCTTC
TRBV10-3	TRBJ2-1	-	-	CATDHPGAHEQFF	TGTGCCACCGACCACCCTGGAGCGCATGAGCAGTTCTTC
TRBV19	TRBJ2-5	TRBD2	-	CASSMLTSAIQETQYF	TGTGCCAGTAGTATGCTGACTAGCGCGATCCAAGAGACCCAGTACTTC
TRBV5-1	TRBJ2-7	TRBD1	-	CASSSGQDKQYF	TGCGCCAGCAGCTCGGGACAGGATAAGCAGTACTTC
TRBV4-1	TRBJ1-2	TRBD1	-	CASSPGTANNYGYTF	TGCGCCAGCAGCCCTGGGACAGCAAATAACTATGGCTACACCTTC
TRBV10-2	TRBJ2-7	-	-	CASSETIKGEQYF	TGCGCCAGCAGTGAAACTATTAAGGGCGAGCAGTACTTC
TRBV5-1	TRBJ1-1	-	once	CASSLEGPPGTEAFF	TGCGCCAGCAGCCTGGAGGGGCCCCCGGGCACTGAAGCTTTCTTT
TRBV5-5	TRBJ2-1	-	-	CASSFYGTSDNEQFF	TGTGCCAGCAGCTTTTACGGAACATCTGACAATGAGCAGTTCTTC
TRBV6-1	TRBJ1-5	-	-	CASSSTVNQPQHF	TGTGCCAGCAGTTCCACAGTGAATCAGCCCCAGCATTTT
TRBV6-4	TRBJ1-3	-	-	CASSDSTAGSGNTIYF	TGTGCCAGCAGTGACTCGACTGCCGGCTCTGGAAACACCATATATTTT
TRBV5-4	TRBJ2-3	-	-	CASSWGAVRGPDTQYF	TGTGCCAGCAGCTGGGGAGCGGTGCGAGGCCCAGATACGCAGTATTTT
TRBV6-1	TRBJ2-7	-	-	CASSVIPAYEQYF	TGTGCCAGCAGTGTCATACCGGCCTACGAGCAGTACTTC
TRBV4-1	TRBJ1-5	-	once	CASSQDGYAGAGSNQPQHF	TGCGCCAGCAGCCAAGATGGTTATGCGGGGGCGGGTAGCAATCAGCCCCAGCATTTT
TRBV10-1	TRBJ1-6	-	-	CASSESLASSPLHF	TGCGCCAGCAGTGAGTCCCTAGCGAGCTCACCCCTCCACTTT
TRBV19	TRBJ1-2	TRBD1	-	CASSPGDRVGYTF	TGTGCCAGTAGTCCGGGAGACAGGGTTGGCTACACCTTC
TRBV11-2	TRBJ2-2	TRBD2	-	CASSLTSGGTGELFF	TGTGCCAGCAGCTTGACTAGCGGGGGAACCGGGGAGCTGTTTTTT
TRBV7-2	TRBJ1-5	TRBD1	-	CASSLAQGQGDYYQPQHF	TGTGCCAGCAGCTTAGCGCAGGGACAGGGGGACTACTATCAGCCCCAGCATTTT
TRBV29-1	TRBJ1-2	TRBD1	-	CSVRTGNYGYTF	TGCAGCGTTAGGACAGGGAACTATGGCTACACCTTC
TRBV7-2	TRBJ2-5	-	-	CASSSGRRPQYF	TGTGCCAGCAGCTCGGGCCGACGCCCCCAGTACTTC
TRBV25-1	TRBJ2-5	-	-	CASSAPGTNRETQYF	TGTGCCAGCAGTGCCCCCGGGACCAACCGAGAGACCCAGTACTTC
TRBV7-7	TRBJ2-6	-	-	CASSRDVVPQSRANVLTF	TGTGCCAGCAGCAGGGACGTAGTGCCACAAAGTCGGGCCAACGTCCTGACTTTC
TRBV29-1	TRBJ2-3	TRBD2	-	CSVDDSGTTDTQYF	TGCAGCGTTGATGATAGCGGGACCACAGATACGCAGTATTTT
TRBV14	TRBJ1-2	-	-	CASSQEASGRQSF	TGTGCCAGCAGCCAAGAGGCCTCCGGCCGTCAGAGCTTC
TRBV5-5	TRBJ1-1	-	-	CASSLERETEAFF	TGTGCCAGCAGCTTGGAGAGGGAGACTGAAGCTTTCTTT
TRBV19	TRBJ1-2	TRBD1	-	CASKDRFMNGYTF	TGTGCCAGTAAGGACAGGTTCATGAATGGCTACACCTTC
TRBV7-8	TRBJ1-1	TRBD1	-	CASSLQGGNTEAFF	TGTGCCAGCAGCTTACAGGGGGGGAACACTGAAGCTTTCTTT
TRBV18	TRBJ2-2	TRBD1	-	CASSAGTEYTGELFF	TGTGCCAGCTCGGCCGGGACAGAATACACCGGGGAGCTGTTTTTT
TRBV5-5	TRBJ2-1	TRBD1	-	CASSLVSGGNEQFF	TGTGCCAGCAGCTTGGTATCAGGGGGAAATGAGCAGTTCTTC
TRBV7-6	TRBJ2-7	TRBD2	-	CASSRQTSGSSEQYF	TGTGCCAGCAGCCGTCAGACTAGCGGGAGCTCCGAGCAGTACTTC
TRBV4-1	TRBJ2-5	-	-	CASSQPGREQETQYF	TGCGCCAGCAGCCAACCGGGACGGGAACAAGAGACCCAGTACTTC
TRBV18	TRBJ2-7	-	-	CASSPPNRDQAYEQYF	TGTGCCAGCTCACCACCAAACAGGGACCAGGCCTACGAGCAGTACTTC
TRBV7-9	TRBJ1-1	-	-	CASSLAGFDTEAFF	TGTGCCAGCAGCTTAGCTGGGTTCGACACTGAAGCTTTCTTT
TRBV9	TRBJ2-3	-	once	CASSPKDWGSYTDTQYF	TGTGCCAGCAGCCCTAAGGATTGGGGTTCTTACACAGATACGCAGTATTTT
TRBV20-1	TRBJ2-1	-	-	CSARGGYEQFF	TGCAGTGCGAGAGGTGGATACGAGCAGTTCTTC
TRBV25-1	TRBJ2-5	-	-	CASSALDEYGETQYF	TGTGCCAGCAGTGCCCTTGATGAGTACGGAGAGACCCAGTACTTC
TRBV5-5	TRBJ1-3	TRBD1	-	CASSSGQAGNTIYF	TGTGCCAGCAGCTCCGGACAGGCTGGAAACACCATATATTTT
TRBV19	TRBJ2-6	TRBD1	-	CASSLPGTGTRSGANVLTF	TGTGCCAGTAGTCTACCCGGGACAGGGACCCGCTCTGGGGCCAACGTCCTGACTTTC
TRBV7-9	TRBJ2-7	TRBD1	-	CASSSGQAAYEQYF	TGTGCCAGCAGCTCAGGACAGGCCGCCTACGAGCAGTACTTC
TRBV14	TRBJ1-2	TRBD1	-	CASSLQGAGYGYTF	TGTGCCAGCAGCCTACAGGGGGCCGGCTATGGCTACACCTTC
TRBV6-1	TRBJ1-2	-	-	CASSEGYQGYTF	TGTGCCAGCAGTGAGGGTTATCAGGGCTACACCTTC
TRBV28	TRBJ2-7	-	-	CASSTQRWGEQYF	TGTGCCAGCAGTACTCAAAGGTGGGGAGAGCAGTACTTC
TRBV4-1	TRBJ1-2	-	-	CASSPTGSPFYGYTF	TGCGCCAGCAGCCCCACAGGGAGTCCCTTCTATGGCTACACCTTC